This T cell receptor (beta chain) was retrieved from a study of CD8 T cells in ankylosing spondylitis (dated 2017 in TCRdb). Background for the entire study: T cell receptor beta repertoires were profiled in healthy donors and ankylosing spondylitis patients so that disease-linked TCR variants could be found. In total, the full study cohort was made up of nearly 110 healthy donors and some 26 ankylosing spondylitis patients. Peripheral blood was sampled, and synovial fluid was also collected from ankylosing spondylitis patients.

Regarding this clonotype: The specificity of this receptor is unknown. No much larger clone exists at a distance of one base, and base qualities are not known.

Instrument on record: Illumina HiSeq 2500. Quantitative 5'-RACE with molecular barcodes was used to prepare TCR beta libraries. The paper's data handling went like this. Disease-linked TCR variants were identified with a new computational method built on a probabilistic model of VDJ rearrangement. TCRdb reprocessed the public reads (quality trimming at Q25 with fastp, clone calling with MiXCR) and kept in-frame beta chains. Each CDR3 protein gets just one entry, which takes the most common genes and DNA from the rows behind it. The authors' filters were not applied to this entry. The sample table shows roughly 230,000 distinct CDR3 sequences, and 15% to 20% are seen once. The ten largest clones take up around 30% of the sample. V is reduced by 4 bases and J by 2 bases, leaving a spacing of 19 bases between them. The CDR3 sequence holds 18 residues, the cysteine and phenylalanine included. Only the CDR3 DNA is retained, 54 bases long and in frame from the first base. For CDR1 and CDR2, the germline V gene lists KGHDR and SFDVKD.

What the research found in general, with its limitations: A TCR beta motif made up of fewer than 10 highly homologous amino acid variants appeared to be characteristic of blood from ankylosing spondylitis patients. Significant enrichment of the disease-linked clones was reported in matched synovial fluid samples from ankylosing spondylitis patients. Some TCR beta motif variants had previously been reported in synovial fluid and blood of reactive arthritis patients, which suggested common disease-initiation mechanisms. The disease-linked clones showed a CD8+ phenotype and occurred at relatively low frequencies in peripheral blood.

This TCR was sampled from a male donor with ankylosing spondylitis or in good health (not recorded which). This chain is built from TRBV24-1 and TRBJ2-2; 6 matching bases give a weak D call of TRBD1. Sequencing was done on a sample of blood, either unsorted or a sorted T cell fraction (not recorded which). Read as DNA, the sequence is TGTGCCACCAGTGACCCCCCCACGGGACAACTAAACACCGGGGAGCTGTTTTTT. It translates as CATSDPPTGQLNTGELFF.